This T cell receptor beta chain was documented in a study of T cells in Graves' hyperthyroidism and ophthalmopathy (dated by TCRdb to about 2019). About the study as a whole: Peripheral blood samples were taken at initial diagnosis, before any treatment was given. Whether ophthalmopathy could be predicted prospectively was tested in an independent validation cohort made up of about 18 hyperthyroidism patients plus 17 patients who later progressed to ophthalmopathy. TCR V-J signatures able to tell the groups apart were searched for in a discovery cohort of 100 patients, of whom around 42 had Graves' ophthalmopathy and roughly 59 had stable Graves' hyperthyroidism. The paper reports TCR Vbeta CDR3 sequencing of over 120 peripheral blood samples: 43 ophthalmopathy, some 80 hyperthyroidism and around 17 progressor patients. In addition, the study compared T-cell repertoires in thyroid tissue and in blood from a handful of Graves' hyperthyroidism patients. For training and testing, the 100 or so patients in the discovery cohort were randomly divided in a 7:3 ratio. Once sampling was done, hyperthyroidism patients were given methimazole at a starting dose of 30 mg daily, whereas ophthalmopathy patients were given high-dose intravenous methylprednisolone. The investigation overall reported the following: Sample size was not statistically predetermined, and investigators were not blinded to group allocation. A 13 V-J signature model separated ophthalmopathy from stable hyperthyroidism, with about 90% sensitivity and 81% to 82% specificity in cross-validation and 80%/75% in testing. During validation, the model predicted progression to ophthalmopathy a median of approximately 6 months ahead of onset, with almost 71% sensitivity and almost 75% specificity. Most expanded thyroid clonotypes (frequency above 0.001) were also detected in blood, suggesting blood repertoires may reflect thyroid immune responses.

V has 7 bases trimmed and J has 6 bases trimmed; junction bases matching no gene number 11. Reading the germline V gene (reference sequence) gives CDR1 MNHEY and CDR2 SMNVEV. Including the terminal cysteine and phenylalanine, the CDR3 comprises 14 residues. The DNA shown is the 42-base CDR3, in frame from base 1. Ophthalmopathy patients had moderately to severely active disease, Clinical Activity Score of at least 3, NOSPECS grade of at least 4, and duration under 3 months. Patients with uncontrolled infections, other autoimmune diseases, pregnancy or lactation were excluded. Diagnoses were established on the basis of clinical symptoms, serum thyroxine and TRAb, thyroid ultrasound, and orbital computed tomography. PBMCs were isolated from approximately 10 ml of fresh peripheral blood by Ficoll-Paque density gradient centrifugation. Total RNA was extracted with Trizol reagent, and quality was checked on an Agilent 2100 Bioanalyzer.

TCR beta CDR3 regions were amplified from RNA transcripts. A first-round RT-PCR of the TCR CDR3 used the HTBI primer set with the Qiagen OneStep RT-PCR kit. A second multiplex PCR round built the libraries, followed by size selection and purification. Libraries were sequenced paired-end with 100 bp reads on an Illumina HiSeq2000. Concerning the study's data processing: Raw data were processed with SOAPnuke, discarding reads with adapters, uncalled bases, mean Phred below 15, or no exact constant-primer or identifier match. COPE v1.2.5 was used to merge the high-quality paired reads, and each unique nucleotide sequence was defined as a clonotype. MiTCR v1.1 was used to align clonotypes to the IMGT TRBV, TRBD and TRBJ reference segments. The analysis included only V-J combinations with a frequency above 0.0001, which together covered roughly 99% of the repertoires. A TCS score was defined as the ratio between F50 (clonal expansion) and ExV (chaos), using BLOSUM62-based TCRdist between CDR3 peptides within each V-J. Welch's t-statistics and random forest reduced 500 to 650 V-J features to 10 to 15, which were used in a naive Bayes classifier (R e1071). TCRdb itself trimmed the public reads at Q25 with fastp, ran MiXCR and retained productive beta chains. Each CDR3 protein gets just one entry, which takes the most common genes and DNA from the rows behind it. The V and J calls follow TCRdb's processing rather than the paper's. Across this sample there are approximately 520,000 distinct CDR3 sequences, with approximately 25% seen only once. Of the sample, approximately 10% is held by the ten largest clones.

This clonotype appeared a few times. This receptor's antigen is unknown. Per-nucleotide qualities are absent, and no much larger clonotype sits a single base away. The V and J genes are TRBV27 and TRBJ1-2, with 7 bases matching TRBD1. This clonotype was sampled from a woman younger than 45 with Graves' ophthalmopathy. Sequences were obtained from blood. The CDR3 region: CASKKPTGTDGYTF. The nucleotide sequence reads TGTGCCAGCAAGAAACCTACCGGGACAGATGGCTACACCTTC.